Sequencing of this T cell receptor beta chain was carried out in a study of blood T cell repertoires in COVID-19. Only in-frame clones appear in the TCRdb table, and some are missing; sequencing was by immunoSEQ multiplex PCR. The repertoire holds hundreds of thousands of clones, with 70% to 85% as singletons. Deletions cut 3 bases from V and 3 bases from J, with 6 bases between. CDR3 length: 13 amino acids. Germline loops: CDR1 MNHEY, CDR2 SMNVEV (reference sequence). This rearrangement joins TRBV27 to TRBJ2-1; D is ambiguous. The receptor was derived from a man older than 75 with acute or convalescent COVID-19. Specimen: peripheral blood. CDR3 in amino acids: CASSFNGYNEQFF. The CDR3 DNA reads TGTGCCAGCAGTTTTAACGGCTACAATGAGCAGTTCTTC.